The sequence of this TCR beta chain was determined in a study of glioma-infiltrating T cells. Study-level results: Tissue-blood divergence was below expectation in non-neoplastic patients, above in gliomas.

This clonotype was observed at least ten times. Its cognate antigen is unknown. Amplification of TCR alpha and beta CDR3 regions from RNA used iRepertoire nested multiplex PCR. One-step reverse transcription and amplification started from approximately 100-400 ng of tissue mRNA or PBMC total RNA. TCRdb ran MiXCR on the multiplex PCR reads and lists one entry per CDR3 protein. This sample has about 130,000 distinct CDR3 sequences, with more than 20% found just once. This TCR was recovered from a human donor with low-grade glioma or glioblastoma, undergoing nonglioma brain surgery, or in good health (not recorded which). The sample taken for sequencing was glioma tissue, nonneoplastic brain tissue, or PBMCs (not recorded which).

The CDR3 DNA reads TGTGCCACCAGCAGAGATCTGGGGGCCAAAAACATTCAGTACTTC. It yields the protein CATSRDLGAKNIQYF. The chain links TRBV15 to TRBJ2-4, with no clear D. Trimming shortened V by 0 bases and J by 1 base, and 7 bases separated the two germline ends. The CDR3 sequence is 15 residues long. In germline, CDR1 is LNHNV, CDR2 YYDKDF (reference sequence).